This T cell receptor (beta chain) was captured in a study of blood T cell repertoires in COVID-19. Per the authors' pipeline: Reference gene primer amplification gave estimated nucleated cell counts. Generated by immunoSEQ multiplex PCR, the TCRdb table keeps only in-frame clones and is missing some. The V and J calls and clone size were taken over from that table, and D and trimming were inferred from the DNA. The sample lists a few hundred thousand clones, 88% occurring once. The CDR3 is 14 residues long. Trimming pared 4 bases from V and 9 bases from J, leaving 14 bases between. Germline V gives CDR1 SGHRS, CDR2 YFSETQ.

This chain joins TRBV5-1 and TRBJ1-6; D might be TRBD1 (6 bases). The sequencing sample was made of peripheral blood. The clonotype was recovered from a woman younger than 45 who had recovered from COVID-19. CDR3: CASSPQGDRSPLHF. In DNA, the CDR3 is TGCGCCAGCAGCCCACAGGGTGATCGTTCACCCCTCCACTTT.